The rows below give T cell receptor beta chains drawn from one sample of a study of vaccination effects on CD4 cells after COVID-19. Clones were read by immunoSEQ multiplex PCR, and TCRdb kept only the in-frame ones, dropping some. The sample lists about 65,000 clones, more than 70% occurring once. These receptors have no known antigen. Sequencing was performed on CD4+ T cells from PBMCs cultured with HCoV-NL63 spike peptides, taken before COVID-19 vaccination. These receptors were taken from a human donor who received a COVID-19 vaccine. Each CDR3 is given with its conserved first and last residue. D genes are given only for firm matches. Where a row states a size, it is once, few, many or the class of an expanded clone; other rows omit it.

cdr3_nt	cdr3_aa	j_call	d_call	v_call	clone_size
TGTGCCAGCTCACCAGCCGGGACTGGCTCTGGAAACACCATATATTTT	CASSPAGTGSGNTIYF	TRBJ1-3	.	TRBV18	.
TGTGCCAGCAGCCATAACGACAGGGCGAACACTGAAGCTTTCTTT	CASSHNDRANTEAFF	TRBJ1-1	TRBD1	TRBV14	.
TGTGCCAGCAGTTTACAGGGGACGGTTTACAATGAGCAGTTCTTC	CASSLQGTVYNEQFF	TRBJ2-1	.	TRBV28	.
TGTGCCAGCAGCCCAAAATATTTCGGAAAACTGTTTTTT	CASSPKYFGKLFF	TRBJ1-4	.	TRBV3-1/TRBV3-2	.
TGTGCCAGCAGTTTATTTGCCTCACAGGGCATGAACACTGAAGCTTTCTTT	CASSLFASQGMNTEAFF	TRBJ1-1	.	TRBV27	.
TGCGCCAGCAGCCAAGAAGGGCAGGGGGCTTACAATGAGCAGTTCTTC	CASSQEGQGAYNEQFF	TRBJ2-1	TRBD1	TRBV4-3	.
TGTGCCAGCAGCCAGACGACAGGGGTTGCGGCTGGAAACACCATATATTTT	CASSQTTGVAAGNTIYF	TRBJ1-3	TRBD1	TRBV3-1/TRBV3-2	.
TGTGCTAGTGGTCAAACAGGGATCGAGACCCAGTACTTC	CASGQTGIETQYF	TRBJ2-5	.	TRBV12-5	.
TGTGCCAGCAGTGAGGTGTACCAAGAGACCCAGTACTTC	CASSEVYQETQYF	TRBJ2-5	.	TRBV6-1	.
TGTGCCAGCAGCCACGGGGCTCTAGCCAAAAACATTCAGTACTTC	CASSHGALAKNIQYF	TRBJ2-4	.	TRBV7-8	.
TGTGCCAGCAGCCCCGGGACTTACACTGAAGCTTTCTTT	CASSPGTYTEAFF	TRBJ1-1	.	TRBV7-3	.
TGTGCCAGCAGCGGCCGGGACCTCTCAGCAGATACGCAGTATTTT	CASSGRDLSADTQYF	TRBJ2-3	.	TRBV11-2	.
TGTGCCAGCAGTTTACTGGGGGGGTTCGTTGAAAAACTGTTTTTT	CASSLLGGFVEKLFF	TRBJ1-4	.	TRBV27	.
TGTGCCATCAGTGAGGGTACGAACTCTGGAAACACCATATATTTT	CAISEGTNSGNTIYF	TRBJ1-3	.	TRBV10-3	.
TGCGCCAGCAGCTTGGCCGTGACCGGGTATGGCTACACCTTC	CASSLAVTGYGYTF	TRBJ1-2	.	TRBV5-1	few
TGTGCCAGCAGCTTATACTCGGGATCAAACACCGGGGAGCTGTTTTTT	CASSLYSGSNTGELFF	TRBJ2-2	.	TRBV11-2	.
TGTGCCATCAGTGGGGAGGGACAGGGGAAGTCTGAAGCTTTCTTT	CAISGEGQGKSEAFF	TRBJ1-1	TRBD1	TRBV10-3	.
TGCGCCAGCAGTTTCGATCCGGGACAGGGAACCGGGGAGCTGTTTTTT	CASSFDPGQGTGELFF	TRBJ2-2	TRBD1	TRBV5-1	.
TGTGCCAGCAGTTTTTCCGGGGAGCTGTTTTTT	CASSFSGELFF	TRBJ2-2	.	TRBV6-5	.
TGCGCCAGCGGACAGTCCTACAATGAGCAGTTCTTC	CASGQSYNEQFF	TRBJ2-1	.	TRBV10-2	.
TGTGCCAGCAGCCAGACCACAGGGGTAGAAGCTTTCTTT	CASSQTTGVEAFF	TRBJ1-1	TRBD1	TRBV3-1/TRBV3-2	.
TGTGCCAGCAGCTCGACAGGGTCCTATGGCTACACCTTC	CASSSTGSYGYTF	TRBJ1-2	TRBD1	TRBV7-3	.
TGCGCCAGCAGCGGGTGGACAGGGGGACATAATTCACCCCTCCACTTT	CASSGWTGGHNSPLHF	TRBJ1-6	TRBD1	TRBV5-1	.
TGCGCCAGCAGCCAGTCTACAATGGGGCGAGATGAAAAACTGTTTTTT	CASSQSTMGRDEKLFF	TRBJ1-4	.	TRBV4-1	.
TGTGCCAGCAGCCGGGGACCCGTGAGCTCTGGAAACACCATATATTTT	CASSRGPVSSGNTIYF	TRBJ1-3	.	TRBV7-2	.
TGTGCCACCAGTGAAGGGACAGGAGATCTGCACCCCCAGCATTTT	CATSEGTGDLHPQHF	TRBJ1-5	TRBD1	TRBV24-1	once
TGTGCCAGCTCACCGGGACAGGGGAGTAACACCATATATTTT	CASSPGQGSNTIYF	TRBJ1-3	TRBD1	TRBV18	.
TGTGCCAGCAGCAAAGTAAAACGGACAGGGGACTATGGCTACACCTTC	CASSKVKRTGDYGYTF	TRBJ1-2	.	TRBV21-1	.
TGTGCCAGCAGTGAAGCGAGCAGTCAAGAGACCCAGTACTTC	CASSEASSQETQYF	TRBJ2-5	.	TRBV2	.
TGTGCCTTGCAGCGGGGGGGAATCGATGAGCAGTTCTTC	CALQRGGIDEQFF	TRBJ2-1	TRBD2	TRBV6-5	.
TGTGCCAGCAGTGAAGTAGTAGGGAACACTGAAGCTTTCTTT	CASSEVVGNTEAFF	TRBJ1-1	.	TRBV6-1	.
TGCGCCAGCACCTTCCCACAGGGAACTTCTGGAAACACCATATATTTT	CASTFPQGTSGNTIYF	TRBJ1-3	.	TRBV10-2	once
TGTGCCAGTAGTCCCCGGACTAGCGGGGGGGCGGATACGCAGTATTTT	CASSPRTSGGADTQYF	TRBJ2-3	TRBD2	TRBV19	.
TGCGCCAGCGGAGACAGGGGAAATGAGCAGTTCTTC	CASGDRGNEQFF	TRBJ2-1	TRBD1	TRBV5-1	.
TGTGCCAGCTCACCTCGAGCGGGAGGCACAGATACGCAGTATTTT	CASSPRAGGTDTQYF	TRBJ2-3	TRBD2	TRBV18	once
TGTGCCAGCAGTGAATACGGCATCTATGGCTACACCTTC	CASSEYGIYGYTF	TRBJ1-2	.	TRBV2	.
TGTGCCAGCAGCTTACAGGGCTCTGGAAACACCATATATTTT	CASSLQGSGNTIYF	TRBJ1-3	.	TRBV7-2	few
TGTGCCAGCAAGGCAGATAGCAATCAGCCCCAGCATTTT	CASKADSNQPQHF	TRBJ1-5	.	TRBV2	.
TGCAGTGCTAGAGCTTTCCATGAGCAGTTCTTC	CSARAFHEQFF	TRBJ2-1	.	TRBV20-1	.
TGTGCCAGCAGCACAGGGTCGGTCGATAATTCACCCCTCCACTTT	CASSTGSVDNSPLHF	TRBJ1-6	.	TRBV7-8	few
TGTGCCAGCAGCTCGGACAGAATCACAGATACGCAGTATTTT	CASSSDRITDTQYF	TRBJ2-3	.	TRBV6-5	.
TGTGCCAGCGACCCAAGGGGCTCCCCCGGGGAGACCCAGTACTTC	CASDPRGSPGETQYF	TRBJ2-5	.	TRBV9	.
TGTGCCAGCAGTTTAGGGGTCAGGGCTCAGCAGTTCTTC	CASSLGVRAQQFF	TRBJ2-1	.	TRBV28	.
TGCGCCAGCAGCTCCGGGACAGATAATGAAAAACTGTTTTTT	CASSSGTDNEKLFF	TRBJ1-4	TRBD1	TRBV5-1	.
TGTGCCAGCAGCCCGGCCGGGACGCGGCCCACCATATATTTT	CASSPAGTRPTIYF	TRBJ1-3	.	TRBV6-5	.
TGTGCCAGCAGTCCGATAGGCGGCTACACCTTC	CASSPIGGYTF	TRBJ1-2	.	TRBV12-3/TRBV12-4	.
TGCGCCAGCAGCTTGGTCCCTGAAAAGAACACCGGGGAGCTGTTTTTT	CASSLVPEKNTGELFF	TRBJ2-2	.	TRBV5-1	.